These 27 T cell receptor beta chains were sequenced from one sample in a study of blood T cell repertoires in COVID-19. Clones were sequenced by immunoSEQ multiplex PCR, and TCRdb holds only the in-frame ones, with some missing. The sample contains about 250,000 clones, roughly 80% of which appear only once. Sequencing input: peripheral blood. These receptors were obtained from a man between 45 and 60 years old with active or convalescent COVID-19.

The CDR3 loop is CATGRGDYNEQFF. DNA for the CDR3: TGTGCCACGGGGCGGGGGGACTACAATGAGCAGTTCTTC. The chain couples TRBV6-5 to TRBJ2-1; the match to TRBD2 covers 8 bases. The CDR3 extends over 13 amino acids. Germline V lookup: CDR1 MNHEY, CDR2 SVGAGI. Trimming took 10 bases from V and 3 from J; bases not matched to a gene: 5.

This clone appeared once. The chain couples TRBV9 to TRBJ1-3; D gene uncertain. V was clipped by 4 bases and J by 0 bases, with 14 bases between them. The CDR3 runs to 16 residues. Germline V gene lookup returns CDR1 SGDLS and CDR2 YYNGEE. The CDR3 DNA reads as TGTGCCAGCAGCCCCTCCTGGTCCAGCTCTGGAAACACCATATATTTT. This codes for CASSPSWSSSGNTIYF.

The CDR3, as DNA: TGTGCCAGCAGCGCCGACAGGGGCGCAGATACGCAGTATTTT. Translation: CASSADRGADTQYF. The gene calls are TRBV2 and TRBJ2-3, with 8 bases fitting TRBD1. Germline V gives CDR1 SNHLY, CDR2 FYNNEI. The V and J ends lost 6 bases and 4 bases, in that order; junction bases with no gene match: 6. There are 14 residues in the CDR3. The full variable domain, completed using reference TRBV2 and TRBJ2-3, is EPEVTQTPSHQVTQMGQEVILRCVPISNHLYFYWYRQILGQKVEFLVSFYNNEISEKSEIFDDQFSVERPDGSNFTLKIRSTKLEDSAMYFCASSADRGADTQYFGPGTRLTVL.

V gene TRBV7-8 combines with J gene TRBJ1-2, with 9 bases that match TRBD1. This CDR3 contains 15 residues. Trimming removed 5 bases from V and 0 bases from J; junction bases left unmatched: 4. Germline CDR1 and CDR2: SGHVS and FQNEAQ. The CDR3: CASSPRTGANYGYTF. In DNA form, the CDR3 reads TGTGCCAGCAGCCCTAGGACAGGGGCTAACTATGGCTACACCTTC.

J is TRBJ2-7 and V is TRBV9; 10 bases align to TRBD2. This CDR3 contains 14 residues. V shed 4 bases, J shed 2 bases, and the junction held 3 bases outside the gene matches. Germline V lookup: CDR1 SGDLS, CDR2 YYNGEE. CDR3 sequence reads: CASSSSGGTYEQYF. DNA of the CDR3: TGTGCCAGCAGCTCTAGCGGGGGAACCTACGAGCAGTACTTC.

V gene TRBV24-1 combines with J gene TRBJ2-2; 9 bases map to TRBD1. This CDR3 spans 19 amino acids. V was clipped by 10 bases and J by 0 bases; unmatched bases: 17. The germline gives CDR1 KGHDR, CDR2 SFDVKD. The CDR3 protein is CATGGGQGKADANTGELFF. The CDR3 coding sequence is TGTGCCACTGGAGGGGGACAGGGAAAGGCTGACGCGAACACCGGGGAGCTGTTTTTT.

The sample holds one count of this clone. This sequence joins TRBV6-5 and TRBJ2-7; D is possibly TRBD2 (6 bases). Germline CDR1 reads MNHEY; CDR2 reads SVGAGI. The CDR3 totals 13 residues. Between the trimmed V and J ends, which lost 5 bases and 3 bases, there was a span of 11 bases. DNA of the CDR3: TGTGCCAGCAGTCTGTCCGGGAGCTACGAGCAGTACTTC. Amino acids: CASSLSGSYEQYF.

This chain uses TRBV5-4 with TRBJ2-5, with 16 bases matching TRBD2. V lost 4 bases to trimming and J lost 4 bases; unmatched junction nucleotides: 13. Germline CDR1 SGHNT, CDR2 YYREEE (reference sequence). There are 19 residues in the CDR3. The CDR3 DNA reads TGTGCCAGCAGCCCGGGACTAGCGGGGGGGCTCTTACCCGGAGAGACCCAGTACTTC. Its translation is CASSPGLAGGLLPGETQYF.

V usage is TRBV18 and J usage is TRBJ2-2; 7 bases match TRBD1. This CDR3 comprises 16 residues. The V and J ends lost 4 bases and 3 bases, in that order; junction bases with no gene match: 8. Germline V CDR1 and CDR2: KGHSH, LQKENI. CDR3 sequence: CASSLATGYDTGELFF. CDR3 in DNA: TGTGCCAGCTCACTCGCGACAGGGTATGACACCGGGGAGCTGTTTTTT.

The rearrangement links TRBV7-9 to TRBJ1-2; 9 nucleotides match TRBD1. The CDR3 runs to 14 residues. J was trimmed by 5 bases and V by 5 bases; bases with no gene match: 6. Looked up from germline, CDR1 is SEHNR and CDR2 is FQNEAQ (reference sequence). CDR3 sequence: CASSGIQGAYGYTF. CDR3 sequence (DNA): TGTGCCAGCAGCGGAATACAGGGGGCTTATGGCTACACCTTC.

This rearrangement joins TRBV10-3 to TRBJ2-2; 8 nucleotides agree with TRBD1. Germline lookup yields CDR1 ENHRY and CDR2 SYGVKD. V shed 6 bases, J shed 1 base, and the junction held 1 base outside the gene matches. The CDR3 loop spans 14 amino acids. In nucleotides, the CDR3 is TGTGCCATCAGGGGGACAGGGAACACCGGGGAGCTGTTTTTT. Translation: CAIRGTGNTGELFF.

This clone was detected only once. The rearrangement joins TRBV9 to TRBJ2-1; 11 nucleotides agree with TRBD2. The CDR3 has 17 amino acids. Germline V gene data show CDR1 as SGDLS and CDR2 as YYNGEE. V lost 0 bases, J lost 9 bases, and 11 bases stayed unmatched. The CDR3 sequence: CASSVGSNSGGASEQFF. The CDR3 region has the DNA TGTGCCAGCAGCGTAGGATCGAATAGCGGGGGGGCAAGTGAGCAGTTCTTC.

There are a few counts of this clone. The gene calls are TRBV7-8 and TRBJ2-7; D possibly corresponds to TRBD1 (6 bases). CDR1 and CDR2 from the germline V gene are SGHVS and FQNEAQ. This CDR3 has 11 residues. V was trimmed by 10 bases and J by 6 bases, leaving 13 bases between them. In DNA, the CDR3 is TGTGCCACCTACGGGACACCCGAGCAGTACTTC. Its protein product is CATYGTPEQYF.

The CDR3: CSAVGTGTSGGGEQFF. The CDR3 nucleotides are TGCAGCGCCGTGGGGACCGGGACTAGCGGGGGAGGTGAGCAGTTCTTC. The V gene is TRBV29-1, the J gene TRBJ2-1; 14 nucleotides line up with TRBD2. J lost 9 bases, V lost 7 bases, and 14 bases had no gene match. The CDR3 has 16 amino acids. Germline CDR1 and CDR2: SQVTM and ANQGSEA.

The CDR3 coding sequence is TGTGCCAGCGGGACAGGCTACGAGCAGTACTTC. Translating gives CASGTGYEQYF. The chain couples TRBV6-5 to TRBJ2-7, with TRBD1 identical over 8 bases. The germline CDR1 and CDR2 sequences are MNHEY and SVGAGI. This CDR3 is 11 amino acids long. Trimming at V came to 8 bases and at J to 3 bases, leaving 0 bases not matched to a gene.

This clone appeared a single time. Written as DNA, the CDR3 is TGCAGCGTTGCGGGACACTCGAACACTGAAGCTTTCTTT. It codes for CSVAGHSNTEAFF. This chain joins TRBV29-1 and TRBJ1-1, with a possible D match to TRBD1 (6 bases). The CDR3 runs 13 residues. CDR1 is SQVTM and CDR2 is ANQGSEA in the germline V gene. V gave up 4 bases and J gave up 1 base, with 10 bases separating them.

This clone appeared a few times. The rearrangement links TRBV19 to TRBJ1-3; tentatively, D is TRBD1 (6 bases). Germline loops: CDR1 LNHDA, CDR2 SQIVND (reference sequence). The CDR3 contains 18 residues. Deletions cut 3 bases from V and 2 bases from J, with 20 bases between. This CDR3 reads CASSIRGRSEGPGNTIYF. The CDR3 DNA is TGTGCCAGTAGTATCAGGGGACGGAGTGAAGGTCCTGGAAACACCATATATTTT.

This clone appeared a few times. The V and J genes are TRBV5-1 and TRBJ1-1; D unclear. CDR3 length equals 13 residues. V lost 2 bases, J lost 6 bases, and 11 bases lay in between. CDR1 is SGHRS, CDR2 YFSETQ, per germline. The CDR3 here is CASSLQTSAEAFF. CDR3 in DNA: TGCGCCAGCAGCTTACAGACATCCGCTGAAGCTTTCTTT.

This clone was seen just once. This chain connects TRBV28 to TRBJ1-4, with TRBD1 as a possible D gene (6 bases). Per germline, CDR1 MDHEN and CDR2 SYDVKM. The CDR3 is made up of 14 amino acids. The V gene lost 5 bases and the J gene lost 7 bases, with 14 bases spanning the gap. CDR3 nucleotides: TGTGCCAGCAGTCAGAACCAGGGGTTTGAAAAACTGTTTTTT. Translated: CASSQNQGFEKLFF.

The CDR3 region has the DNA TGTGCGGCGGGTGGGGAGACCCAGTACTTC. Amino acid sequence: CAAGGETQYF. The gene calls are TRBV19 and TRBJ2-5; D possibly corresponds to TRBD2 (5 bases). This CDR3 comprises 10 residues. Looked up from germline, CDR1 is LNHDA and CDR2 is SQIVND (reference sequence).

The chain links TRBV5-6 to TRBJ2-3; unclear D gene. With 6 bases removed from V and 1 base from J, the gap between germline ends came to 9 bases. The CDR3 has 13 amino acids. Germline V CDR1 and CDR2: SGHDT, YYEEEE. The CDR3 loop is CASTYLGTDTQYF. In nucleotides, the CDR3 is TGTGCCAGCACGTACCTAGGCACAGATACGCAGTATTTT. Complete variable domain (other parts from reference TRBV5-6 and TRBJ2-3): DAGVTQSPTHLIKTRGQQVTLRCSPKSGHDTVSWYQQALGQGPQFIFQYYEEEERQRGNFPDRFSGHQFPNYSSELNVNALLLGDSALYLCASTYLGTDTQYFGPGTRLTVL.

The chain joins TRBV3-1 (or the pseudogene TRBV3-2) to TRBJ1-4; the D gene is possibly TRBD1 (6 bases). The V gene lost 1 base and the J gene lost 8 bases, with 14 bases spanning the gap. CDR1 and CDR2 from the germline V gene are LGHDT and YNNKEL (reference sequence). There are 15 residues in the CDR3. The CDR3 DNA reads TGTGCCAGCAGCCAAGGCCTGGGGGCGATGGAAAAACTGTTTTTT. It yields the protein CASSQGLGAMEKLFF.

The chain links TRBV19 to TRBJ1-5, with D perhaps TRBD1 (5 bases). V was shortened by 5 bases and J by 16 bases, with 21 bases between the two germline ends. The CDR3 sequence is 13 residues long. Germline lookup yields CDR1 LNHDA and CDR2 SQIVND (reference sequence). The CDR3 DNA is TGTGCCAGTAGTCCAGGGACCGGGGGGACTTTACATTTT. Residues: CASSPGTGGTLHF.

CDR3 sequence reads: CASSPRTVYNSPLHF. The DNA of the CDR3 is TGTGCCAGCAGCCCCCGGACAGTCTATAATTCACCCCTCCACTTT. This chain connects TRBV7-2 to TRBJ1-6, with D tentatively TRBD1 (6 bases). There are 15 residues in the CDR3. CDR1 is SGHTA, CDR2 FQGNSA, per germline. Trimming pared 5 bases from V and 3 bases from J, leaving 11 bases between.

The J gene is TRBJ1-6, the V gene TRBV7-8; D unclear. This CDR3 is 14 amino acids long. With 5 bases removed from V and 8 bases from J, the gap between germline ends came to 13 bases. Germline V gives CDR1 SGHVS, CDR2 FQNEAQ. The CDR3: CASSPRVFDSPLHF. CDR3 DNA sequence: TGTGCCAGCAGCCCCCGGGTCTTTGATTCACCCCTCCACTTT.

The rearrangement uses TRBV9 and TRBJ2-7; 12 nucleotides line up with TRBD2. J lost 2 bases, V lost 0 bases, and 0 bases had no gene match. This CDR3 has 15 residues. Looked up from germline, CDR1 is SGDLS and CDR2 is YYNGEE. The CDR3 reads CASSVASGGAYEQYF. For the CDR3, the DNA is TGTGCCAGCAGCGTAGCTAGCGGGGGGGCCTACGAGCAGTACTTC.

This chain joins TRBV11-2 and TRBJ1-6, with 8 bases fitting TRBD1. The germline CDR1 and CDR2 sequences are SGHAT and FQNNGV. CDR3 size: 14 residues. The V gene end was trimmed by 5 bases and the J gene end by 5 bases; junction bases not matched to a gene: 2. The CDR3 loop is CASSPGQDNSPLHF. In DNA, the CDR3 is TGTGCCAGCAGCCCGGGACAGGATAATTCACCCCTCCACTTT.